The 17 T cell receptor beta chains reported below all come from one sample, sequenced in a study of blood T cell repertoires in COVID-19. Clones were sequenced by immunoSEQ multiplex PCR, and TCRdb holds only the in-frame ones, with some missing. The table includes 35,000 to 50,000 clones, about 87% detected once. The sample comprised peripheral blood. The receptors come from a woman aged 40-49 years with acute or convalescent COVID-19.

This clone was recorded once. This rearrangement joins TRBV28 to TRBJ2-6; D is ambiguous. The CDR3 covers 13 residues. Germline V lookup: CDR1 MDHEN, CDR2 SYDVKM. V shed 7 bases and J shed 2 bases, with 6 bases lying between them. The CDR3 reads CASISAGANVLTF. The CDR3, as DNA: TGTGCCAGCATCTCAGCTGGGGCCAACGTCCTGACTTTC. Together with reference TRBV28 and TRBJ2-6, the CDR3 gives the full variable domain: DVKVTQSSRYLVKRTGEKVFLECVQDMDHENMFWYRQDPGLGLRLIYFSYDVKMKEKGDIPEGYSVSREKKERFSLILESASTNQTSMYLCASISAGANVLTFGAGSRLTVL.

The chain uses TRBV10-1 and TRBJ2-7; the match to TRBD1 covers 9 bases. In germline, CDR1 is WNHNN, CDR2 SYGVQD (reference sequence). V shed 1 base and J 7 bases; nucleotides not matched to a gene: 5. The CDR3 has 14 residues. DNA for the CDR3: TGCGCCAGCAGTGAGTGGACAGGGGAAGCGGAGCAGTACTTC. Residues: CASSEWTGEAEQYF.

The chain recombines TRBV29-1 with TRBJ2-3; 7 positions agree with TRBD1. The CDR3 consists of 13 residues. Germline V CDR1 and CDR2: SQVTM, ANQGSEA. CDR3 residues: CTITDRVTDTQYF. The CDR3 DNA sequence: TGCACCATAACAGACAGGGTCACAGATACGCAGTATTTT.

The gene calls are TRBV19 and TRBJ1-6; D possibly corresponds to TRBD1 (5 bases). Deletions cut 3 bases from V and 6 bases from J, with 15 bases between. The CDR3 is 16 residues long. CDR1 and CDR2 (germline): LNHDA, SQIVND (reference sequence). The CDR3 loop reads CASSIGTGSSNSPLHF. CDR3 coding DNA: TGTGCCAGTAGTATCGGGACTGGCTCATCTAATTCACCCCTCCACTTT.

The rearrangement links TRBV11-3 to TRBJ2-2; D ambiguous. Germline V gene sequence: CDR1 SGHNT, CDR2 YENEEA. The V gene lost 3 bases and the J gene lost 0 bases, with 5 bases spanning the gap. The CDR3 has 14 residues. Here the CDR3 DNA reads TGTGCCAGCAGCTTGTCCTCGAACACCGGGGAGCTGTTTTTT. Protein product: CASSLSSNTGELFF.

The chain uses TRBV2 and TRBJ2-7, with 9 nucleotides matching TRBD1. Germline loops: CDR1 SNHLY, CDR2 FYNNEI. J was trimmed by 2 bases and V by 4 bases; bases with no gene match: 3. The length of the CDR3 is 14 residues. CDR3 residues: CASSGTGGTYEQYF. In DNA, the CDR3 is TGTGCCAGCAGTGGTACAGGGGGCACCTACGAGCAGTACTTC.

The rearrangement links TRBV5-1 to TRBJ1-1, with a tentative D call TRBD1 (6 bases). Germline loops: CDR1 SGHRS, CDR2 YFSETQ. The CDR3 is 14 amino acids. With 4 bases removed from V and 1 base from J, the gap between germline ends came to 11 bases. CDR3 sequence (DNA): TGCGCCAGCAGCCGGCTACAGGGGAACACTGAAGCTTTCTTT. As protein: CASSRLQGNTEAFF.

The CDR3: CASSAEIQGRNYGYTF. For the CDR3, the DNA is TGTGCCAGCAGTGCAGAAATACAGGGCCGAAACTATGGCTACACCTTC. V and J are TRBV6-1 and TRBJ1-2, with D perhaps TRBD1 (6 bases). Germline V gene sequence: CDR1 MNHNS, CDR2 SASEGT. V was clipped by 4 bases and J by 2 bases, with 17 bases between them. This CDR3 region has 16 residues.

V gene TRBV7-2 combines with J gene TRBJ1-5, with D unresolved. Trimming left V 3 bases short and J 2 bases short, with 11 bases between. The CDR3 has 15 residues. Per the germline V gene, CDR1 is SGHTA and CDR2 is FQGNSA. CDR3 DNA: TGTGCCAGCAGCTTGGGAGGGAACGGCAATCAGCCCCAGCATTTT. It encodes CASSLGGNGNQPQHF.

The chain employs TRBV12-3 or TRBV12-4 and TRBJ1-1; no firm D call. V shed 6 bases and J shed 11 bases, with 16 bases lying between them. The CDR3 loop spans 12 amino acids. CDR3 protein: CASSSVSGEAFF. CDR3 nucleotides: TGTGCCAGCAGCTCCGTTTCGGGTGAGGCTTTCTTT.

The CDR3 nucleotides read TGTGCCAGCAGTGAAAGCGGCAGGGGGTCTGCTTCACCCCTCCACTTT. Its translation: CASSESGRGSASPLHF. The chain links TRBV6-1 to TRBJ1-6; TRBD1 aligns across 7 bases. V lost 2 bases, J lost 9 bases, and 10 bases stayed unmatched. Per the germline V gene, CDR1 is MNHNS and CDR2 is SASEGT. The CDR3 extends over 16 amino acids.

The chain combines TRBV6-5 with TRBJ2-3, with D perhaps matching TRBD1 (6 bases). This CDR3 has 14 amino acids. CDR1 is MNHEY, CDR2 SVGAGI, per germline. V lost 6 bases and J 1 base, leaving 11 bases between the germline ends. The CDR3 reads CASRGAAGTDTQYF. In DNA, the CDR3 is TGTGCCAGCAGGGGGGCCGCTGGCACAGATACGCAGTATTTT.

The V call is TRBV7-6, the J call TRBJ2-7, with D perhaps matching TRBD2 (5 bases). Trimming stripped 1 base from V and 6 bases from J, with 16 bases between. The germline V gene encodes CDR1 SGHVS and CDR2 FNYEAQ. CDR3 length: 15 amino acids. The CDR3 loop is CASSLVRDLEAEQYF. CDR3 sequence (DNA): TGTGCCAGCAGCTTAGTACGGGATTTGGAGGCCGAGCAGTACTTC.

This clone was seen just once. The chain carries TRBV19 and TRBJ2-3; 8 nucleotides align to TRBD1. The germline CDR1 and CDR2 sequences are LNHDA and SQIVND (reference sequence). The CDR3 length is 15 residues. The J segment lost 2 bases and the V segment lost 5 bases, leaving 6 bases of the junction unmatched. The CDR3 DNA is TGTGCCAGTAGTGACAGGGGAGCACACACAGATACGCAGTATTTT. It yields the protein CASSDRGAHTDTQYF.

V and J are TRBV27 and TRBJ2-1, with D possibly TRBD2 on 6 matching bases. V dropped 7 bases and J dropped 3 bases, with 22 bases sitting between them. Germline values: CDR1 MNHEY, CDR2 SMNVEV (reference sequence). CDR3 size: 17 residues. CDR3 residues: CASTPKPGLTYYNEQFF. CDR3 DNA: TGTGCCAGCACCCCTAAACCGGGACTGACTTACTACAATGAGCAGTTCTTC.

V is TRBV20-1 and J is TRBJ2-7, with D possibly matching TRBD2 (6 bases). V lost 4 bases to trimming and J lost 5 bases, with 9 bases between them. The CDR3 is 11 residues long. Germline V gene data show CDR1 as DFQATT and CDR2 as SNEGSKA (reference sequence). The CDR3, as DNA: TGCAGTGCTACGGGGGTGCACGAGCAGTACTTC. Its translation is CSATGVHEQYF.

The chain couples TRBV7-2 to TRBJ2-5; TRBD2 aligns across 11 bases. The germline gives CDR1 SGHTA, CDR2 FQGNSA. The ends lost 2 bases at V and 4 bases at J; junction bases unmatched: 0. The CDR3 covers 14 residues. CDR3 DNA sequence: TGTGCCAGCAGCTTAACTAGCGGGGGAGAGACCCAGTACTTC. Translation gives CASSLTSGGETQYF.